The rows below give T cell receptor beta chains drawn from one sample of a study of CD8 T cells in ankylosing spondylitis. TCRdb re-analysed the 5' RACE reads in MiXCR, keeping a single row per CDR3 protein. The data show under 250,000 distinct CDR3 sequences, roughly 10% seen once. Sequencing was done on a sample of blood, either unsorted or a sorted T cell fraction (not recorded which). Every receptor here comes from a male donor with ankylosing spondylitis or in good health (not recorded which). Each CDR3 is given with its conserved first and last residue. A D gene is named only where the DNA matches it firmly. Expanded clones are given a class, and other clones once, few, many or no size at all.

clone_size | d_call | j_call | v_call | cdr3_aa | cdr3_nt
many | . | TRBJ1-6 | TRBV12-3/TRBV12-4 | CASSVTGTRGNSPLHF | TGTGCCAGCAGTGTAACAGGGACTCGGGGCAATTCACCCCTCCACTTT
. | TRBD2 | TRBJ2-7 | TRBV20-1 | CSARAVAGATYEQYF | TGCAGTGCTAGGGCCGTAGCGGGGGCCACCTACGAGCAGTACTTC
many | . | TRBJ1-1 | TRBV6-5 | CASSSPGLITEAFF | TGTGCCAGCAGTTCCCCGGGACTGATCACTGAAGCTTTCTTT
many | . | TRBJ1-1 | TRBV29-1 | CSVARQVVNTEAFF | TGCAGCGTTGCTCGTCAGGTGGTGAACACTGAAGCTTTCTTT
few | TRBD1 | TRBJ2-7 | TRBV6-2/TRBV6-3 | CATITGDTYEQYF | TGTGCCACGATAACAGGGGATACCTACGAGCAGTACTTC
few | . | TRBJ2-2 | TRBV4-1 | CASSLRLVTGELFF | TGCGCCAGCAGCCTACGACTGGTCACCGGGGAGCTGTTTTTT
few | TRBD2 | TRBJ2-1 | TRBV7-8 | CASSLWVGTSGSSYNEQFF | TGTGCCAGCAGCTTATGGGTTGGGACTAGCGGGAGCTCCTACAATGAGCAGTTCTTC
many | . | TRBJ1-1 | TRBV20-1 | CSPREGITEAFF | TGCAGTCCCCGTGAGGGGATCACTGAAGCTTTCTTT
. | TRBD1 | TRBJ2-1 | TRBV29-1 | CTGTGNPNEQFF | TGCACCGGGACAGGCAATCCCAATGAGCAGTTCTTC
many | TRBD1 | TRBJ2-1 | TRBV25-1 | CASSGQGVSRFF | TGTGCCAGCAGTGGACAGGGGGTAAGTCGGTTCTTC
many | . | TRBJ1-1 | TRBV6-5 | CASSYLISNTEAFF | TGTGCCAGCAGTTACTTGATCTCGAACACTGAAGCTTTCTTT
few | . | TRBJ2-3 | TRBV5-1 | CASSLAMQSVVDTQYF | TGCGCCAGCAGCTTGGCCATGCAGTCCGTCGTAGATACGCAGTATTTT
many | . | TRBJ2-7 | TRBV5-1 | CASSLDRAYEQYF | TGCGCCAGCAGCTTGGACAGGGCCTACGAGCAGTACTTC
many | TRBD2 | TRBJ2-4 | TRBV2 | CASSAPGTRIQYF | TGTGCCAGCAGCGCCCCCGGGACTAGAATTCAGTACTTC